Shown below are 18 T cell receptor beta chains from a single sample sequenced in a study of cytomegalovirus exposure and HLA in healthy donors. PCR primers comprised 60 Vbeta and 13 Jbeta primers. Using immunoSEQ multiplex PCR, the repertoire was profiled, and TCRdb retains in-frame clones only, with some absent. The table has about 94,000 clones, over 65% seen once. Sequencing was done on a sample of PBMCs. Receptors originate from a human donor in good health.

The rearrangement uses TRBV2 and TRBJ2-7; 8 bases are shared with TRBD2. With V trimmed by 9 bases and J by 7 bases, 11 bases remained unmatched. The germline gives CDR1 SNHLY, CDR2 FYNNEI. The CDR3 is made up of 13 amino acids. CDR3 amino acids: CASRLAQAGEQYF. The CDR3 bases are TGTGCCAGTAGACTAGCGCAAGCGGGTGAGCAGTACTTC.

V and J are TRBV27 and TRBJ1-5, with a tentative D call TRBD1 (5 bases). This CDR3 contains 13 residues. Germline V gene lookup returns CDR1 MNHEY and CDR2 SMNVEV (reference sequence). Trimming removed 4 bases from V and 7 bases from J, with 11 bases in between. In nucleotides, the CDR3 is TGTGCCAGCAGTTCTACAAGGGGCCAGCCCCAGCATTTT. This gives the protein CASSSTRGQPQHF.

The chain links TRBV5-1 to TRBJ2-3; 9 bases fit TRBD1. After removal of 0 bases from V and 5 bases from J, the junction contained 4 bases not matched to a gene. CDR3 length: 15 residues. Per the germline V gene, CDR1 is SGHRS and CDR2 is YFSETQ. CDR3 DNA: TGCGCCAGCAGCTTGGCCGGGACAGGGATAGATACGCAGTATTTT. Its protein is CASSLAGTGIDTQYF.

The rearrangement links TRBV7-9 to TRBJ2-7, with 8 bases that match TRBD2. CDR1 and CDR2 from the germline V gene are SEHNR and FQNEAQ (reference sequence). This CDR3 is built from 17 residues. V shed 5 bases and J 2 bases; nucleotides not matched to a gene: 14. In DNA, the CDR3 is TGTGCCAGCAGCCCGGGGGGACGACTAGCGACGACCTACGAGCAGTACTTC. This translates into CASSPGGRLATTYEQYF.

The chain couples TRBV6-6 to TRBJ1-2; D gene unclear. This CDR3 is 13 amino acids long. CDR1 is MNHNY, CDR2 SVGAGI, per germline (reference sequence). The V gene lost 5 bases and the J gene lost 6 bases, with 13 bases spanning the gap. The CDR3 nucleotides read TGTGCCAGCAGTCCCCCGGGGATAGATGGCTACACCTTC. Encoded protein: CASSPPGIDGYTF.

The J gene is TRBJ2-1, the V gene TRBV9; the D gene is possibly TRBD1 (5 bases). V lost 0 bases, J lost 7 bases, and 11 bases lay in between. The germline gives CDR1 SGDLS, CDR2 YYNGEE. The CDR3 extends over 14 amino acids. Here the CDR3 reads CASSVGTYTNEQFF. In DNA form, the CDR3 reads TGTGCCAGCAGCGTAGGGACATACACGAATGAGCAGTTCTTC.

This clone was picked up one time. In the same sample, other DNA sequences code for this CDR3. The chain employs TRBV6-5 and TRBJ2-1, with D possibly being TRBD2 (6 bases). V lost 0 bases and J 0 bases, leaving 6 bases between the germline ends. The CDR3 totals 15 residues. Germline assignment: CDR1 MNHEY and CDR2 SVGAGI. This CDR3 reads CASSYSGGSYNEQFF. In DNA, the CDR3 is TGTGCCAGCAGTTACTCGGGGGGCTCCTACAATGAGCAGTTCTTC.

The V and J genes are TRBV27 and TRBJ1-2; 7 bases are shared with TRBD1. V was pared by 7 bases and J by 4 bases, with 12 bases of the junction left unmatched. The CDR3 runs to 15 residues. Germline V gene sequence: CDR1 MNHEY, CDR2 SMNVEV (reference sequence). CDR3 protein: CASTKSRGSSYGYTF. The CDR3 nucleotides read TGTGCCAGCACCAAATCCAGGGGGAGCAGCTATGGCTACACCTTC.

This clone was seen only once. This chain links TRBV30 with TRBJ2-7; 7 bases line up with TRBD1. The CDR3 is made up of 13 amino acids. Germline V gene data show CDR1 as GTSNPN and CDR2 as SVGIG (reference sequence). V shed 3 bases, J shed 5 bases, and the junction held 7 bases outside the gene matches. CDR3 loop: CAWRTGPGNEQYF. CDR3 bases: TGTGCCTGGAGGACAGGGCCTGGGAACGAGCAGTACTTC.

The gene calls are TRBV5-1 and TRBJ1-1; D is unresolved. This CDR3 has 11 residues. V lost 6 bases, J lost 5 bases, and 8 bases lay in between. Germline V lookup: CDR1 SGHRS, CDR2 YFSETQ. CDR3 sequence reads: CASTSSTEAFF. DNA of the CDR3: TGCGCCAGCACCTCTAGTACTGAAGCTTTCTTT. The whole variable domain, filled in from reference TRBV5-1 and TRBJ1-1, reads KAGVTQTPRYLIKTRGQQVTLSCSPISGHRSVSWYQQTPGQGLQFLFEYFSETQRNKGNFPGRFSGRQFSNSRSEMNVSTLELGDSALYLCASTSSTEAFFGQGTRLTVV.

The gene calls are TRBV9 and TRBJ2-1; 9 nucleotides line up with TRBD2. CDR1 is SGDLS and CDR2 is YYNGEE in the germline V gene. The CDR3 length is 17 residues. The ends lost 0 bases at V and 2 bases at J; junction bases unmatched: 6. The CDR3 here is CASSVDLAGMTYNEQFF. The CDR3 DNA reads TGTGCCAGCAGCGTAGATCTAGCGGGGATGACCTACAATGAGCAGTTCTTC.

This clone was seen only once. CDR3 sequence: CASTAGVVNEQFF. The CDR3 DNA is TGTGCCAGCACGGCGGGAGTCGTCAATGAGCAGTTCTTC. V and J are TRBV2 and TRBJ2-1, with 7 bases lining up with TRBD2. Germline loops: CDR1 SNHLY, CDR2 FYNNEI. J was trimmed by 6 bases and V by 7 bases; bases with no gene match: 6. This CDR3 contains 13 residues. Together with reference TRBV2 and TRBJ2-1, the CDR3 gives the full variable domain: EPEVTQTPSHQVTQMGQEVILRCVPISNHLYFYWYRQILGQKVEFLVSFYNNEISEKSEIFDDQFSVERPDGSNFTLKIRSTKLEDSAMYFCASTAGVVNEQFFGPGTRLTVL.

V gene TRBV2 combines with J gene TRBJ1-2; TRBD1 might be the D (6 bases). There are 17 residues in the CDR3. Trimming took 2 bases from V and 8 from J, leaving 24 bases between them. CDR1 and CDR2 (germline): SNHLY, FYNNEI. The CDR3 sequence is CASSESRTATSSEGYTF. The CDR3 region has the DNA TGTGCCAGCAGTGAATCTCGGACAGCCACCTCGTCGGAGGGCTACACCTTC.

The chain joins TRBV7-9 to TRBJ2-7; 7 positions match TRBD1. V lost 1 base to trimming and J lost 1 base; unmatched junction nucleotides: 7. This CDR3 region has 16 residues. The germline gives CDR1 SEHNR, CDR2 FQNEAQ (reference sequence). Here the CDR3 reads CASSLGPGQPSYEQYF. The CDR3 nucleotides read TGTGCCAGCAGCTTAGGACCGGGACAGCCGTCCTACGAGCAGTACTTC.

For this clone: Other nucleotide sequences from this sample produce the same CDR3. The J gene is TRBJ2-3, the V gene TRBV5-1; 9 bases are a match to TRBD1. The CDR3 totals 15 residues. Trimming removed 3 bases from V and 2 bases from J; junction bases left unmatched: 4. Looked up from germline, CDR1 is SGHRS and CDR2 is YFSETQ. For the CDR3, the DNA is TGCGCCAGCAGCTCGGGACAGGGAATCACAGATACGCAGTATTTT. This sequence encodes CASSSGQGITDTQYF.

CDR3 nucleotides: TGTGCCAGCTCACCACGTGGACAGGGGACTGCTGAAGCTTTCTTT. Amino acid sequence: CASSPRGQGTAEAFF. V usage is TRBV18 and J usage is TRBJ1-1; TRBD1 matches at 9 bases. Germline V gene lookup returns CDR1 KGHSH and CDR2 LQKENI. CDR3 length equals 15 residues. V trimming: 1 base; J trimming: 6 bases; junction bases outside the gene matches: 6.

The V call is TRBV4-2, the J call TRBJ2-3; 7 bases line up with TRBD2. The CDR3 contains 17 residues. Germline V CDR1 and CDR2: LGHNA, YNFKEQ. V dropped 4 bases and J dropped 2; count of bases not matched to a gene: 12. CDR3 region: CASSLWGGVLNTDTQYF. The CDR3 DNA reads as TGTGCCAGCAGCCTCTGGGGGGGGGTACTGAACACAGATACGCAGTATTTT.

CDR3: CASHAPDRAYEQYF. In DNA form, the CDR3 reads TGTGCCAGTCACGCCCCGGACAGGGCCTACGAGCAGTACTTC. This chain joins TRBV19 and TRBJ2-7; TRBD1 agrees at 8 bases. Germline CDR1 is LNHDA and CDR2 is SQIVND (reference sequence). CDR3 length equals 14 residues. V gave up 8 bases and J gave up 2 bases; unmatched junction bases: 8.